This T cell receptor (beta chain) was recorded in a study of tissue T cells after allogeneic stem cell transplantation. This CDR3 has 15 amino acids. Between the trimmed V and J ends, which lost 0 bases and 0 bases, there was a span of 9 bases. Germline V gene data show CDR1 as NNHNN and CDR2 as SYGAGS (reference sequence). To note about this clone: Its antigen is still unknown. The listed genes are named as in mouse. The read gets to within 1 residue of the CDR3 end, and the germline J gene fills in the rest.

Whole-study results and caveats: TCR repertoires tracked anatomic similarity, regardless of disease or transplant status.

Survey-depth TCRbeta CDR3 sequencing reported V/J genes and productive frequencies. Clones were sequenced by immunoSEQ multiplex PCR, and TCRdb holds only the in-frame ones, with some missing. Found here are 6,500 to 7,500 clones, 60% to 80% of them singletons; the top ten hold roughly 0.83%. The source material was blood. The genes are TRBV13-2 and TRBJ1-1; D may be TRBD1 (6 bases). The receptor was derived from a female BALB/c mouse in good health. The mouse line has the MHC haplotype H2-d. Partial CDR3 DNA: TGTGCCAGCGGTGATGCAGGGGACCCAAACACAGAAGTCTTC. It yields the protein CASGDAGDPNTEVF. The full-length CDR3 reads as CASGDAGDPNTEVFF.